This TCR beta chain came from a study of T cell repertoires in cytomegalovirus infection. Study outcomes and limitations: In two of eight donors, the top clonotype was HLA-C-restricted CMV-specific.

On this clonotype: Its matching antigen is unknown.

Trimming took off 7 bases at V and 1 base at J, with 14 bases between the two ends. Germline lookup yields CDR1 ENHRY and CDR2 SYGVKD. The CDR3 extends over 14 amino acids. TCRdb reprocessed the reads with MiXCR, giving one entry per CDR3 protein. The data contain hundreds of thousands of distinct CDR3 sequences, roughly 46% of them singletons. This sequence joins TRBV10-3 and TRBJ2-7; TRBD1 is a possible D gene (5 bases). The clonotype was recovered from a human donor in good health (CMV status not recorded). Some clones in this sample may be carry-over from other donors' samples. This specimen was cultured PBMCs, taken from culture after CMV antigen stimulation. CDR3 sequence (DNA): TGTGCCATCAATCCAGGACAAGGTTCCTACGAGCAGTACTTC. It encodes CAINPGQGSYEQYF.